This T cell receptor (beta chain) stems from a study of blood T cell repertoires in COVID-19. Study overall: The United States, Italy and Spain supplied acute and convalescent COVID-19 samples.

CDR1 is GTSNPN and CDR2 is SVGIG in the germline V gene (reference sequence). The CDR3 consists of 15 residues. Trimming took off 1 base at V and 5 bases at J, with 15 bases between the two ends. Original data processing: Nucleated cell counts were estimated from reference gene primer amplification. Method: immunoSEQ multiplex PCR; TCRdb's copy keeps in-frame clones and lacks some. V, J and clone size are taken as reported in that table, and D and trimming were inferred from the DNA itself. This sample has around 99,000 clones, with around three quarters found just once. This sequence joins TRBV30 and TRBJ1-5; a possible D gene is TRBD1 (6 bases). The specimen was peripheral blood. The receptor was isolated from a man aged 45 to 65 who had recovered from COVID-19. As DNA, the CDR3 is TGTGCCTGGAGTGCCCCCGACAGGATATATCAGCCCCAGCATTTT. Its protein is CAWSAPDRIYQPQHF. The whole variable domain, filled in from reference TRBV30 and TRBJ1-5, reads SQTIHQWPATLVQPVGSPLSLECTVEGTSNPNLYWYRQAAGRGLQLLFYSVGIGQISSEVPQNLSASRPQDRQFILSSKKLLLSDSGFYLCAWSAPDRIYQPQHFGDGTRLSIL.